This T cell receptor (beta chain) was captured in a study of T-cell reconstitution after alpha-beta-depleted transplantation in children. For TCRbeta, the library was prepared with unique molecular identifiers. MiXCR, run by TCRdb on the PCR reads, gives a single entry per CDR3 protein. In the table there are 440,000 or so distinct CDR3 sequences, approximately 11% of which are singletons. The receptor was isolated from a human donor who donated a stem cell graft to a child with acute myeloid leukemia. The sequenced sample was PBMCs from the stem cell graft donor, obtained from the stem cell graft.

In DNA form, the CDR3 reads TGTGCCGGGGCCGGGACTAGCGGGGGACGGGGGTACAATGAGCAGTTCTTC. Protein product: CAGAGTSGGRGYNEQFF. This chain uses TRBV10-3 with TRBJ2-1; TRBD2 matches at 14 bases. Losses at the gene ends were 11 bases for V and 4 bases for J; bases not matched to a gene: 13. The germline V gene encodes CDR1 ENHRY and CDR2 SYGVKD. CDR3 length: 17 amino acids.